This T cell receptor beta chain derives from a study of synovial regulatory T cells in juvenile arthritis. The CDR3 contains 13 residues. A DNA sequence was not provided. CDR1 is SGHRS, CDR2 YFSETQ, per germline. By frequency, this clone registers medium-sized. This table comes from immunoSEQ multiplex PCR, and its TCRdb copy is limited to in-frame clones, with some not included. The sample has about 2,300 clones; the top ten hold 13% to 15%. Synovial fluid was collected with matched peripheral blood from each patient with active arthritis. The sequence was collected from a donor younger than 30 with juvenile idiopathic arthritis. This chain uses TRBV5-1 with TRBJ1-6. The sequencing sample was made of Treg cells from the synovium. The CDR3 protein is CASSLGSGSPLHF.